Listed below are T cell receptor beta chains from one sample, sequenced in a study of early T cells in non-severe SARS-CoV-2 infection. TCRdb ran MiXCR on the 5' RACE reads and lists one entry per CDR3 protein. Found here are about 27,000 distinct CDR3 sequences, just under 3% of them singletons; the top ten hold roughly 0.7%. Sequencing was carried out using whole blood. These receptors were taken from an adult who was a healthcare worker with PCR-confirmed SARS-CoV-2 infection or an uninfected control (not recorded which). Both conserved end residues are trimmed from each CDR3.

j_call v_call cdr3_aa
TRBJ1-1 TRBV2 ASSERVNTEAF
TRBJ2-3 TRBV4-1 ASSPLERGESDTQY
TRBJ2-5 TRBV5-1 ASSLAPNREETQY
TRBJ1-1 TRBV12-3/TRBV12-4 ASSLWQGRSEAF
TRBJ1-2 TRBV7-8 ASSPADRGSYGYT
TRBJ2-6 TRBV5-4 ASSTGQSGANVLT
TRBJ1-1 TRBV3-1 ASSHGQVNTEAF
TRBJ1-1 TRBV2 ASTGGNEAF
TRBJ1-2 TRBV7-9 ASSRLLGYT
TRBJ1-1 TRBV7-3 ASSWAGTGVHFDTEAF
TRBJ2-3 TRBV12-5 ASGLVADTQY
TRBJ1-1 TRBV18 ASSLDRGNRVSTEAF
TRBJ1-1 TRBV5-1 ASSSTGQMNTEAF
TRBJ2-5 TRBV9 ASSPQISLAGEETQY
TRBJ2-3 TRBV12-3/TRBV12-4 ASSTSGGSTDTQY
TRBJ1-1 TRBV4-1 ASSHPEGVNTEAF
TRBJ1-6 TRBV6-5 ASSYYLRGADSPLH
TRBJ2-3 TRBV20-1 SARLAGMTDTQY
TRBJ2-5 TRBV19 ASSSRTSGGAQY
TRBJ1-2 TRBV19 ASSIGTVNPNYGYT
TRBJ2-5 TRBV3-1 ASGGSSLETQY
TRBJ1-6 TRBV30 AWSALVATNSPLH
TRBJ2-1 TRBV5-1 ASSLELPGLVDEQF
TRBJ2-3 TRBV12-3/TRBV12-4 ASSLVPQGASY
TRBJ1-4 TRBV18 ASSPQQGNEKLF
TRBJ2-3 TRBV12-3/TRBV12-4 ASSHTGLATDTQY
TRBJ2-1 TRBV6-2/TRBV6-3 ASSRRLAGGMNEQF
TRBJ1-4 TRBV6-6 ASRYSTEAEKLF
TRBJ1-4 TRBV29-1 SADNGGEKLF